This TCR beta chain was profiled in a study of control samples from healthy donors and cancer patients. The CDR3 length is 14 residues. Trimming at V came to 1 base and at J to 5 bases, leaving 2 bases not matched to a gene. Germline CDR1 and CDR2: SGHRS and YFSETQ. Some clones are missing from TCRdb's copy, which holds only in-frame ones; the method was immunoSEQ multiplex PCR. The sample has approximately 130,000 clones, around nine tenths seen once. This TCR was sampled from a man between 25 and 39 years old in good health. The V gene is TRBV5-1, the J gene TRBJ2-3; 9 bases are shared with TRBD1. Sequenced: blood. CDR3 sequence: CASSLTGGIDTQYF. In nucleotides, the CDR3 is TGCGCCAGCAGCTTGACAGGGGGCATAGATACGCAGTATTTT.